These 26 T cell receptor beta chains share one sample of origin, sequenced in a study of blood T cells in healthy people across ages. A second PCR of roughly 7 to 11 cycles used a sample-barcoded 5' primer and a J-beta primer mix. MiXCR, run by TCRdb on the 5' RACE reads, gives a single entry per CDR3 protein. The sample contains some 800,000 distinct CDR3 sequences, under 55% of which appear only once. Sequencing input: blood. The source is a man in his 60s in good health.

V and J are TRBV29-1 and TRBJ1-2; 8 nucleotides align to TRBD1. The germline V gene has CDR1 SQVTM and CDR2 ANQGSEA. V gave up 7 bases and J gave up 2 bases; unmatched junction bases: 15. The CDR3 length is 16 residues. CDR3 sequence reads: CSADIIDRGRNYGYTF. For the CDR3, the DNA is TGCAGCGCTGATATTATAGACAGGGGTCGGAACTATGGCTACACCTTC.

This clonotype was picked up a small number of times. This chain joins TRBV7-2 and TRBJ1-1, with D unclear. CDR1 and CDR2 from the germline V gene are SGHTA and FQGNSA. CDR3 length equals 13 residues. Trimming pared 0 bases from V and 7 bases from J, leaving 9 bases between. The chain's CDR3 is CASSLASGHEAFF. In nucleotides, the CDR3 is TGTGCCAGCAGCTTAGCTTCCGGGCATGAAGCTTTCTTT.

The genes are TRBV4-1 and TRBJ2-4; 7 bases match TRBD1. The CDR3 totals 16 residues. Looked up from germline, CDR1 is MGHRA and CDR2 is YSYEKL. With V trimmed by 4 bases and J by 1 base, 7 bases remained unmatched. CDR3 sequence: CASSLQGLGAKNIQYF. The CDR3 nucleotides read TGCGCCAGCAGCCTACAGGGGCTTGGCGCCAAAAACATTCAGTACTTC.

This clonotype was picked up a small number of times. The chain employs TRBV3-1 and TRBJ2-1; D gene uncertain. Germline-derived CDR1 and CDR2 are LGHDT and YNNKEL (reference sequence). V shed 1 base and J shed 8 bases, with 9 bases lying between them. The CDR3 contains 13 residues. The CDR3 region is CASSQGTLDEQFF. CDR3 in DNA: TGTGCCAGCAGCCAAGGCACTTTGGATGAGCAGTTCTTC.

The gene calls are TRBV10-3 and TRBJ2-1; D gene ambiguous. Germline CDR1 is ENHRY and CDR2 is SYGVKD. Trimming removed 6 bases from V and 10 bases from J, with 13 bases in between. The CDR3 loop spans 12 amino acids. CDR3 nucleotides: TGTGCCATCAGGATCCCTCATGGGGAGCAGTTCTTC. Translation gives CAIRIPHGEQFF.

The table lists this clonotype with a few counts. This chain uses TRBV3-1 with TRBJ2-1; TRBD2 agrees at 12 bases. The J call is in doubt because the DNA end fits TRBJ2-7 better. The germline gives CDR1 LGHDT, CDR2 YNNKEL (reference sequence). This CDR3 contains 16 residues. The CDR3 is CASSSLAGGPYNEQYF. The CDR3 DNA reads TGTGCCAGCAGCTCCCTAGCGGGGGGGCCCTACAATGAGCAGTACTTC.

The chain has TRBV27 and TRBJ2-5, with 10 bases that match TRBD2. CDR1 and CDR2 (germline): MNHEY, SMNVEV (reference sequence). After removal of 0 bases from V and 5 bases from J, the junction contained 6 bases not matched to a gene. The CDR3 sequence is 16 residues long. CDR3 sequence (DNA): TGTGCCAGCAGTTTATCACCGGGACTAGCGATGGAGACCCAGTACTTC. Its translation is CASSLSPGLAMETQYF.

The chain has TRBV12-3 or TRBV12-4 and TRBJ2-5; D is ambiguous. Near its end, the DNA agrees better with TRBJ2-7, so the J call may be wrong. The CDR3 totals 8 residues. The CDR3 DNA is TGTTCTTACAGCGAGCAGTACTTC. It specifies CSYSEQYF.

The J gene is TRBJ2-1, the V gene TRBV27, with 11 bases aligning to TRBD2. Germline CDR1 and CDR2: MNHEY and SMNVEV (reference sequence). The length of the CDR3 is 15 residues. V shed 0 bases, J shed 10 bases, and the junction held 5 bases outside the gene matches. The CDR3: CASSLSMLAGGEQFF. CDR3 bases: TGTGCCAGCAGTTTATCGATGCTAGCGGGGGGCGAGCAGTTCTTC.

This clonotype was seen a handful of times. The gene calls are TRBV28 and TRBJ1-5, with D possibly matching TRBD1 (5 bases). Germline assignment: CDR1 MDHEN and CDR2 SYDVKM. The CDR3 covers 14 residues. Deletions cut 5 bases from V and 4 bases from J, with 12 bases between. This CDR3 is CASSPGGLNQPQHF. CDR3 in DNA: TGTGCCAGCAGTCCCGGGGGGTTAAATCAGCCCCAGCATTTT.

Only a few counts were recorded for this clonotype. The CDR3 coding sequence is TGTGCCAGCAACAGTAGAACAGGGCTAGAAGAGACCCAGTACTTC. Encoded protein: CASNSRTGLEETQYF. V is TRBV2 and J is TRBJ2-5, with D possibly being TRBD1 (6 bases). The V and J ends lost 7 bases and 3 bases respectively, with 18 bases between them. The CDR3 sequence is 15 residues long. The germline gives CDR1 SNHLY, CDR2 FYNNEI.

The V call is TRBV12-3 or TRBV12-4, the J call TRBJ2-3; no reliable D call. This CDR3 is 16 amino acids long. The V end was cut by 2 bases, the J end by 2 bases, with 14 bases between. CDR3 amino acids: CASSLRAGGVTDTQYF. Here the CDR3 DNA reads TGTGCCAGCAGTTTACGGGCCGGCGGCGTCACAGATACGCAGTATTTT.

The chain carries TRBV29-1 and TRBJ1-4; unclear D gene. Germline V gene data show CDR1 as SQVTM and CDR2 as ANQGSEA. CDR3 length: 16 amino acids. Deletions cut 0 bases from V and 3 bases from J, with 14 bases between. The CDR3 region is CSVEDLIREPNEKLFF. The CDR3 coding sequence is TGCAGCGTTGAAGATCTAATTAGGGAACCTAATGAAAAACTGTTTTTT.

The chain carries TRBV9 and TRBJ2-3; D perhaps matches TRBD1 (6 bases). This CDR3 region has 17 residues. Trimming took off 3 bases at V and 3 bases at J, with 20 bases between the two ends. CDR1 and CDR2 from the germline V gene are SGDLS and YYNGEE. Written as DNA, the CDR3 is TGTGCCAGCAGCGAAGGTAGTGGGGGCGCCCTGACAGATACGCAGTATTTT. Translation gives CASSEGSGGALTDTQYF.

This clonotype was observed a handful of times. The CDR3 spells CASSEGTALAEQFF. CDR3 nucleotides: TGTGCCAGCAGTGAAGGAACCGCTTTAGCGGAGCAGTTCTTC. The chain has TRBV2 and TRBJ2-1, with D maybe TRBD2 (5 bases). The V end lost 1 base, the J end lost 10 bases, and 14 bases lay between the germline ends. Germline V gene sequence: CDR1 SNHLY, CDR2 FYNNEI. CDR3 length: 14 residues.

This clonotype was observed a few times. The rearrangement uses TRBV6-5 and TRBJ1-2, with D maybe TRBD1 (5 bases). The V gene lost 4 bases and the J gene lost 5 bases, with 23 bases spanning the gap. CDR1 and CDR2 (germline): MNHEY, SVGAGI. The CDR3 spans 17 residues. CDR3 bases: TGTGCCAGCAGTTGGGCGACAAGGGGCGCACCCGGATATGGCTACACCTTC. It specifies CASSWATRGAPGYGYTF.

This clonotype appeared a single time. A much larger clone lies a single base off, so this may be a read error. This rearrangement joins TRBV20-1 to TRBJ2-3; TRBD2 matches 11 bases. Germline V gives CDR1 DFQATT, CDR2 SNEGSKA (reference sequence). The CDR3 sequence is 14 residues long. The V and J ends lost 4 bases and 1 base, in that order; junction bases with no gene match: 1. The CDR3 spells CSAMTSGGTDTQYF. The CDR3 DNA is TGCAGTGCTATGACTAGCGGGGGCACAGATACGCAGTATTTT.

This sequence joins TRBV18 and TRBJ1-3; D unclear. Germline V gives CDR1 KGHSH, CDR2 LQKENI. Trimming pared 3 bases from V and 0 bases from J, leaving 15 bases between. The CDR3 runs to 17 residues. CDR3 in amino acids: CASSPSPGASSGNTIYF. Here the CDR3 DNA reads TGTGCCAGCTCACCTTCCCCGGGAGCCTCCTCTGGAAACACCATATATTTT.

This clonotype was seen more than once but under ten times. V is TRBV4-3 and J is TRBJ2-1, with 10 bases identical to TRBD2. The J call may be incorrect, as the DNA end agrees better with TRBJ2-7. The CDR3 consists of 17 residues. Germline CDR1 and CDR2: LGHNA and YSLEER. The CDR3: CASSQDPPSGGFNEQYF. The DNA for the CDR3 is TGCGCCAGCAGCCAAGATCCCCCTAGCGGGGGCTTCAATGAGCAGTACTTC.

This chain links TRBV7-2 with TRBJ1-1; D uncertain. This CDR3 is 14 amino acids long. The V and J ends lost 5 bases and 4 bases respectively, with 14 bases between them. CDR1 SGHTA and CDR2 FQGNSA come from the germline V gene. The CDR3 is CASSVEQLSTEAFF. CDR3 sequence (DNA): TGTGCCAGCAGCGTAGAACAGCTGAGCACTGAAGCTTTCTTT.

The chain joins TRBV20-1 to TRBJ1-2; 7 nucleotides agree with TRBD1. Germline V gene lookup returns CDR1 DFQATT and CDR2 SNEGSKA (reference sequence). CDR3 size: 18 residues. J gave up 7 bases and V 4 bases, and 24 bases lay outside the gene matches. The CDR3 nucleotides read TGCAGTGCTATCGATCGGACAGGTTATTTGGGGGCTCGAAGTGGCTACACCTTC. This gives the protein CSAIDRTGYLGARSGYTF.

This clonotype was found a few times. This chain's CDR3 is CASRAGQGINEQFF. CDR3 DNA: TGTGCCAGCAGGGCGGGACAGGGGATCAATGAGCAGTTCTTC. The chain links TRBV5-5 to TRBJ2-1, with 10 bases aligning to TRBD1. The junction had 5 bases not matched to a gene; V was cut back by 5 bases and J by 6 bases. Per germline, CDR1 SGHKS and CDR2 YYEKEE (reference sequence). This CDR3 comprises 14 residues.

This clonotype was recorded a few times. In nucleotides, the CDR3 is TGCAGTGCTAGTCAGGGGTTGGCAGAGACCCAGTACTTC. It codes for CSASQGLAETQYF. The V and J genes are TRBV20-1 and TRBJ2-5, with D possibly matching TRBD1 (6 bases). Trimming left V 3 bases short and J 4 bases short, with 12 bases between. The length of the CDR3 is 13 residues. Germline loops: CDR1 DFQATT, CDR2 SNEGSKA (reference sequence).

The V and J genes are TRBV2 and TRBJ2-5; 9 bases are a match to TRBD2. The CDR3 is made up of 17 amino acids. After removal of 0 bases from V and 9 bases from J, the junction contained 14 bases not matched to a gene. From germline, CDR1 is SNHLY and CDR2 FYNNEI. The CDR3 DNA sequence: TGTGCCAGCAGTGAAGCCCTAGCGGGGCCACCCAATGAGGCCCAGTACTTC. It is translated as CASSEALAGPPNEAQYF. The variable domain in full, with the rest retrieved from reference TRBV2 and TRBJ2-5, is EPEVTQTPSHQVTQMGQEVILRCVPISNHLYFYWYRQILGQKVEFLVSFYNNEISEKSEIFDDQFSVERPDGSNFTLKIRSTKLEDSAMYFCASSEALAGPPNEAQYFGPGTRLLVL.

The V and J genes are TRBV6-4 and TRBJ2-7; TRBD2 aligns across 7 bases. J gave up 0 bases and V 8 bases, and 13 bases lay outside the gene matches. Per the germline V gene, CDR1 is MRHNA and CDR2 is SNTAGT. This CDR3 region has 16 residues. In DNA, the CDR3 is TGTGCCAGCTCCCGACTAGCCACGGGGAGCTCCTACGAGCAGTACTTC. It yields the protein CASSRLATGSSYEQYF.

The rearrangement uses TRBV6-5 and TRBJ1-2; 7 nucleotides agree with TRBD1. This CDR3 spans 13 amino acids. Trimming took 9 bases from V and 4 from J; bases not matched to a gene: 8. Germline lookup yields CDR1 MNHEY and CDR2 SVGAGI. The CDR3 is CASYKGASYGYTF. CDR3 DNA sequence: TGTGCCAGTTACAAGGGGGCGAGCTATGGCTACACCTTC.